The 19 T cell receptor beta chains listed next were all sequenced from one sample in a study of blood T cells in healthy people across ages. For the second PCR, which ran for about 6 to 12 cycles, a sample-barcoded 5' primer and a J-beta primer mix were used. Via MiXCR, TCRdb re-called the 5' RACE reads, giving one row per CDR3 protein. The table records about 1.6 million distinct CDR3 sequences, roughly 30% of them present only once. Sequenced input: blood. Receptors originate from a woman in her thirties in good health.

The CDR3 bases are TGTGCCAGCAGCGGACCCCACAATGAGCAGTTCTTC. Amino acids: CASSGPHNEQFF. The rearrangement uses TRBV9 and TRBJ2-1; D is unclear. V was clipped by 3 bases and J by 5 bases, with 6 bases between them. This CDR3 spans 12 amino acids. Per germline, CDR1 SGDLS and CDR2 YYNGEE.

The V and J genes are TRBV5-5 and TRBJ1-2, with TRBD1 identical over 9 bases. CDR3 length equals 16 residues. Germline V gene data show CDR1 as SGHKS and CDR2 as YYEKEE (reference sequence). Losses at the gene ends were 2 bases for V and 10 bases for J; bases not matched to a gene: 15. The CDR3: CASSLTGGELLGDYTF. The CDR3 DNA sequence: TGTGCCAGCAGCTTAACAGGGGGCGAGCTTCTCGGGGACTACACCTTC.

In its sample, this clonotype was seen a few times. The chain links TRBV20-1 to TRBJ2-3; 12 positions match TRBD2. This CDR3 has 15 residues. V was clipped by 6 bases and J by 4 bases; unmatched bases: 8. Per the germline V gene, CDR1 is DFQATT and CDR2 is SNEGSKA (reference sequence). CDR3 coding DNA: TGCAGTGCACCCCTAGCGGGAGGGCCCTCAGATACGCAGTATTTT. It specifies CSAPLAGGPSDTQYF.

This clonotype was seen repeatedly, ten times or more. This chain joins TRBV3-1 and TRBJ2-2; the D is unclear. This CDR3 has 12 amino acids. Germline loops: CDR1 LGHDT, CDR2 YNNKEL (reference sequence). Trimming shortened V by 0 bases and J by 5 bases, and 1 base separated the two germline ends. The CDR3, as DNA: TGTGCCAGCAGCCAAGATACCGGGGAGCTGTTTTTT. Its protein product is CASSQDTGELFF.

The chain combines TRBV27 with TRBJ2-1; no clear D gene. V dropped 7 bases and J dropped 0 bases, with 13 bases sitting between them. In germline, CDR1 is MNHEY, CDR2 SMNVEV (reference sequence). There are 15 residues in the CDR3. The CDR3 protein is CASIRRLSSYNEQFF. The CDR3 DNA reads TGTGCCAGCATCCGGCGCCTTAGCTCCTACAATGAGCAGTTCTTC.

This clonotype has only one observation. V is TRBV27 and J is TRBJ1-1; 7 nucleotides match TRBD1. J lost 7 bases, V lost 2 bases, and 7 bases had no gene match. Germline loops: CDR1 MNHEY, CDR2 SMNVEV (reference sequence). The CDR3 extends over 14 amino acids. CDR3 DNA: TGTGCCAGCAGTTTAGAAGACAGGGTAATTGAAGCTTTCTTT. Its protein is CASSLEDRVIEAFF.

This sequence joins TRBV20-1 and TRBJ2-1; 14 positions match TRBD2. V was pared by 1 base and J by 0 bases, with 8 bases of the junction left unmatched. CDR1 and CDR2 from the germline V gene are DFQATT and SNEGSKA (reference sequence). CDR3 size: 19 residues. CDR3 coding DNA: TGCAGTGCTAGAGCAGGACTAGCGGGAGGACTAAGCTCCTACAATGAGCAGTTCTTC. Encoded protein: CSARAGLAGGLSSYNEQFF.

This clonotype was found a few times. The chain carries TRBV27 and TRBJ2-7; 12 bases agree with TRBD2. The better agreement between TRBJ2-4 and the DNA end casts doubt on the J call. The CDR3 totals 16 residues. Germline V gene sequence: CDR1 MNHEY, CDR2 SMNVEV (reference sequence). CDR3 loop: CASSLLAGGVENIQYF. The CDR3 DNA follows: TGTGCCAGCAGTCTACTAGCGGGAGGTGTGGAAAACATTCAGTACTTC.

This chain uses TRBV18 with TRBJ1-2, with D hard to call. The V end was cut by 3 bases, the J end by 6 bases, with 11 bases between. The germline CDR1 and CDR2 sequences are KGHSH and LQKENI. The CDR3 spans 13 residues. CDR3 DNA sequence: TGTGCCAGCTCACCCGGGAGGGTCGATGGCTACACCTTC. This encodes CASSPGRVDGYTF.

The V gene is TRBV9, the J gene TRBJ2-7, with 11 nucleotides matching TRBD2. With 5 bases clipped from V and 7 bases from J, the junction kept 8 bases outside the gene matches. The germline V gene has CDR1 SGDLS and CDR2 YYNGEE. CDR3 length: 14 amino acids. The CDR3 sequence: CASSMTSGAREQYF. CDR3 DNA sequence: TGTGCCAGCAGTATGACTAGCGGGGCGAGGGAGCAGTACTTC.

This clonotype was detected ten times or more. The chain joins TRBV12-3 or TRBV12-4 to TRBJ1-5; a weak D match, TRBD1 (6 bases). The CDR3 covers 14 residues. V shed 6 bases and J shed 4 bases, with 13 bases lying between them. This chain's CDR3 is CASRYREGNQPQHF. The CDR3 nucleotides are TGTGCCAGCAGGTACAGGGAGGGAAATCAGCCCCAGCATTTT.

This clonotype has just a few counts. The rearrangement links TRBV5-1 to TRBJ2-7, with a tentative D call TRBD1 (5 bases). V was shortened by 0 bases and J by 6 bases, with 13 bases between the two germline ends. Germline CDR1 is SGHRS and CDR2 is YFSETQ. The CDR3 length is 14 residues. CDR3 DNA: TGCGCCAGCAGCTTGGAGCAGGGTAATGGCGAGCAGTACTTC. Translating gives CASSLEQGNGEQYF.

The chain is built from TRBV20-1 and TRBJ2-3; D gene uncertain. The CDR3 has 14 amino acids. Between the trimmed V and J ends, which lost 6 bases and 0 bases, there was a span of 13 bases. Germline assignment: CDR1 DFQATT and CDR2 SNEGSKA (reference sequence). CDR3 DNA sequence: TGCAGTGCCCCAAGGACCAGGAGCACAGATACGCAGTATTTT. Translating it yields CSAPRTRSTDTQYF.

This clonotype was seen many times. The chain combines TRBV6-2 or TRBV6-3 with TRBJ2-5, with D hard to call. The V gene lost 2 bases and the J gene lost 5 bases, with 3 bases spanning the gap. The CDR3 is 11 residues long. The germline gives CDR1 MNHEY, CDR2 SVGEGT. The CDR3 nucleotides are TGTGCCAGCAGTTACAGGGAGACCCAGTACTTC. Translated, it gives CASSYRETQYF.

The V and J genes are TRBV6-6 and TRBJ1-2; D is uncertain. CDR3 length: 11 amino acids. Trimming shortened V by 8 bases and J by 6 bases, and 10 bases separated the two germline ends. Germline V gene sequence: CDR1 MNHNY, CDR2 SVGAGI (reference sequence). The chain's CDR3 is CASFKGNGYTF. CDR3 nucleotide sequence: TGTGCCAGCTTCAAGGGTAATGGCTACACCTTC.

This sequence joins TRBV11-2 and TRBJ2-3; a weak D match, TRBD2 (6 bases). This CDR3 contains 15 residues. The V end lost 4 bases, the J end lost 5 bases, and 16 bases lay between the germline ends. Germline V gene lookup returns CDR1 SGHAT and CDR2 FQNNGV. The CDR3 sequence is CASSWAGRREDTQYF. In DNA form, the CDR3 reads TGTGCCAGCAGCTGGGCGGGGCGGAGGGAAGATACGCAGTATTTT.

The CDR3 bases are TGTGCCAGCAGTCGACTCCTTGTTACAGAGAACACTGAAGCTTTCTTT. It translates to CASSRLLVTENTEAFF. The chain couples TRBV12-3 or TRBV12-4 to TRBJ1-1; D is ambiguous. CDR3 length equals 16 residues. The V end lost 5 bases, the J end lost 1 base, and 17 bases lay between the germline ends.

V and J are TRBV7-9 and TRBJ2-3, with unresolved D. In germline, CDR1 is SEHNR, CDR2 FQNEAQ (reference sequence). The V and J ends lost 4 bases and 4 bases respectively, with 6 bases between them. CDR3 length: 12 amino acids. CDR3 region: CASSSDADTQYF. CDR3 DNA: TGTGCCAGCAGCTCGGACGCAGATACGCAGTATTTT.

There are a few counts of this clonotype. V usage is TRBV27 and J usage is TRBJ2-1, with TRBD2 identical over 9 bases. The V gene end was trimmed by 0 bases and the J gene end by 3 bases; junction bases not matched to a gene: 3. Germline CDR1 and CDR2: MNHEY and SMNVEV (reference sequence). This CDR3 spans 16 amino acids. DNA for the CDR3: TGTGCCAGCAGTTTATCGAGCGGGAGGTTCTACAATGAGCAGTTCTTC. Translation gives CASSLSSGRFYNEQFF.